Below, 31 T cell receptor beta chains from the same sample are listed, as sequenced in a study of Ad26.COV2.S vaccination and SARS-CoV-2 variants. Treatment given: some 20 received Ad26.COV2.S at low or high dose, single or two shots; about 5 received placebo; per-sample allocation not given. The study sampled participants on day 63 after the first vaccine or placebo injection. Using immunoSEQ multiplex PCR, the repertoire was profiled, and TCRdb retains in-frame clones only, with some absent. The sample has fewer than 400,000 clones, 90% seen once. Here the sequenced sample was peripheral blood, taken in a trial of Ad26.COV2.S vaccine versus placebo. These receptors all stem from a person between 18 and 59 years old who received the Ad26.COV2.S COVID-19 vaccine or a placebo.

V is TRBV28 and J is TRBJ2-1, with 8 bases identical to TRBD2. V trimming: 3 bases; J trimming: 15 bases; junction bases outside the gene matches: 7. Looked up from germline, CDR1 is MDHEN and CDR2 is SYDVKM. This CDR3 is built from 12 residues. The CDR3 protein is CASSFSGGGAFF. As DNA, the CDR3 is TGTGCCAGCAGTTTCAGCGGGGGCGGGGCGTTCTTC.

With respect to this clone: The identical CDR3 is also encoded by other nucleotide sequences in the sample. The chain combines TRBV3-1 (or the pseudogene TRBV3-2) with TRBJ1-5; D gene ambiguous. V lost 1 base and J 5 bases, leaving 3 bases between the germline ends. The CDR3 is made up of 12 amino acids. Germline V gives CDR1 LGHDT, CDR2 YNNKEL (reference sequence). The CDR3 nucleotides are TGTGCCAGCAGCCAAGGTGATCAGCCCCAGCATTTT. As protein: CASSQGDQPQHF.

The J gene is TRBJ2-3, the V gene TRBV6-5; tentatively, D is TRBD1 (5 bases). The germline V gene encodes CDR1 MNHEY and CDR2 SVGAGI. The V end lost 6 bases, the J end lost 2 bases, and 12 bases lay between the germline ends. This CDR3 is 14 amino acids long. The CDR3 region has the DNA TGTGCCAGCAGATGGCAGGGCTCCACAGATACGCAGTATTTT. Its translation: CASRWQGSTDTQYF.

On this clone itself: At one of its ends the junction is not consistent with the germline gene, which may arise from a read error. The chain combines TRBV12-3 or TRBV12-4 with TRBJ1-1, with TRBD1 as a possible D gene (5 bases). This CDR3 spans 13 amino acids. The CDR3 here is CASSLGGNPEAFF. The CDR3 DNA is TGTGCCAGCAGCCTGGGGGGGAACCCTGAAGCTTTCTTT.

This sequence joins TRBV15 and TRBJ2-7, with D possibly matching TRBD1 (5 bases). Trimming stripped 8 bases from V and 7 bases from J, with 18 bases between. CDR1 and CDR2 from the germline V gene are LNHNV and YYDKDF (reference sequence). The CDR3 sequence is 13 residues long. CDR3 sequence reads: CATSTDGYGEQYV. The CDR3 DNA follows: TGTGCCACCTCGACAGATGGTTACGGGGAGCAGTACGTC.

The genes are TRBV7-2 and TRBJ2-1, with 11 bases lining up with TRBD2. There are 16 residues in the CDR3. The junction had 3 bases not matched to a gene; V was cut back by 1 base and J by 4 bases. Germline V lookup: CDR1 SGHTA, CDR2 FQGNSA. The CDR3 DNA reads as TGTGCCAGCAGCTTAGGGGCTAGCGGGGGGTACAATGAGCAGTTCTTC. It encodes CASSLGASGGYNEQFF.

V and J are TRBV5-4 and TRBJ2-3; D gene uncertain. Germline CDR1 and CDR2: SGHNT and YYREEE (reference sequence). V lost 2 bases and J 5 bases, leaving 9 bases between the germline ends. The CDR3 covers 13 residues. The CDR3 DNA follows: TGTGCCAGCAGCTTACTACCAGGAGATACGCAGTATTTT. This sequence encodes CASSLLPGDTQYF.

This chain links TRBV7-3 with TRBJ1-1; 8 bases map to TRBD1. The V gene's germline CDR1 is SGHTA and CDR2 FQGTGA. V was clipped by 4 bases and J by 5 bases; unmatched bases: 9. The CDR3 is 15 residues long. The CDR3 nucleotides are TGTGCCAGCAGCTCTTACGGACAGGGCGTTACTGAAGCTTTCTTT. Protein product: CASSSYGQGVTEAFF.

Only one count was recorded for this clone. The V gene is TRBV5-6, the J gene TRBJ1-1; D not resolved. Germline values: CDR1 SGHDT, CDR2 YYEEEE. With 4 bases removed from V and 1 base from J, the gap between germline ends came to 8 bases. This CDR3 contains 13 residues. The CDR3 DNA sequence: TGTGCCAGCAGCCCCCTGACGAACACTGAAGCTTTCTTT. It translates to CASSPLTNTEAFF.

This clone has more than one count but fewer than ten. The rearrangement links TRBV28 to TRBJ2-2; the match to TRBD2 covers 14 bases. The CDR3 sequence is 19 residues long. The J segment lost 7 bases and the V segment lost 4 bases, leaving 14 bases of the junction unmatched. Germline V CDR1 and CDR2: MDHEN, SYDVKM. The CDR3 spells CASSSPVMTSGRVGGELFF. CDR3 DNA: TGTGCCAGCAGTTCCCCCGTAATGACTAGCGGGAGGGTCGGCGGGGAGCTGTTTTTT.

The chain employs TRBV20-1 and TRBJ2-3, with D tentatively TRBD2 (6 bases). Germline-derived CDR1 and CDR2 are DFQATT and SNEGSKA (reference sequence). The CDR3 sequence is 14 residues long. The ends were cut back, 3 bases at V and 0 bases at J, with 10 bases in the middle. CDR3 region: CSASRRGSTDTQYF. In DNA, the CDR3 is TGCAGTGCTAGTAGGCGGGGAAGCACAGATACGCAGTATTTT.

V gene TRBV6-5 combines with J gene TRBJ1-1, with D possibly matching TRBD1 (5 bases). Germline values: CDR1 MNHEY, CDR2 SVGAGI. The ends were cut back, 7 bases at V and 1 base at J, with 13 bases in the middle. CDR3 length: 14 amino acids. CDR3: CASNGGKGNTEAFF. The DNA for the CDR3 is TGTGCCAGCAACGGGGGAAAGGGGAACACTGAAGCTTTCTTT.

This chain joins TRBV11-3 and TRBJ2-1; no clear D. Deletions cut 0 bases from V and 0 bases from J, with 9 bases between. This CDR3 has 16 amino acids. Germline values: CDR1 SGHNT, CDR2 YENEEA. CDR3 protein: CASSLERVSSYNEQFF. In DNA form, the CDR3 reads TGTGCCAGCAGCTTAGAACGTGTGAGCTCCTACAATGAGCAGTTCTTC.

The chain is built from TRBV19 and TRBJ2-3; D is unclear. Germline CDR1 LNHDA, CDR2 SQIVND (reference sequence). The CDR3 sequence is 15 residues long. V was cut by 3 bases and J by 1 base, with 11 bases left in between. CDR3 DNA sequence: TGTGCCAGTAGTATCGGCGGCGAGCGCACAGATACGCAGTATTTT. Amino acids: CASSIGGERTDTQYF.

The V and J genes are TRBV6-2 or TRBV6-3 and TRBJ2-5, with unresolved D. CDR3 length: 11 residues. Germline CDR1 MNHEY, CDR2 SVGEGT. Trimming removed 5 bases from V and 7 bases from J, with 8 bases in between. The DNA for the CDR3 is TGTGCCAGCAGTCCCCTCAGGACCCAGTACTTC. As protein: CASSPLRTQYF.

The CDR3: CASSIDDSNTEAFF. The CDR3 bases are TGTGCCAGTAGTATAGACGACAGTAACACTGAAGCTTTCTTT. The chain carries TRBV19 and TRBJ1-1, with a possible D match to TRBD1 (5 bases). CDR3 length equals 14 residues. Deletions cut 0 bases from V and 2 bases from J, with 7 bases between. Germline V gene sequence: CDR1 LNHDA, CDR2 SQIVND (reference sequence).

The J gene is TRBJ1-2, the V gene TRBV6-5; a possible D gene is TRBD1 (6 bases). CDR1 and CDR2 (germline): MNHEY, SVGAGI. The CDR3 consists of 13 residues. Trimming removed 6 bases from V and 6 bases from J, with 14 bases in between. The CDR3: CASSRYDRNGYTF. As DNA, the CDR3 is TGTGCCAGCAGCCGATACGACAGGAATGGCTACACCTTC.

This chain links TRBV7-9 with TRBJ2-7, with D perhaps matching TRBD1 (6 bases). Between the trimmed V and J ends, which lost 5 bases and 3 bases, there was a span of 17 bases. This CDR3 contains 15 residues. The V gene's germline CDR1 is SEHNR and CDR2 FQNEAQ (reference sequence). The CDR3 sequence is CASSDRGRGYYEQYF. In DNA, the CDR3 is TGTGCCAGCAGCGACCGCGGCAGGGGTTACTACGAGCAGTACTTC.

The chain links TRBV5-6 to TRBJ1-1, with D perhaps matching TRBD1 (6 bases). Germline lookup yields CDR1 SGHDT and CDR2 YYEEEE. V lost 6 bases and J 3 bases, leaving 18 bases between the germline ends. This CDR3 region has 15 residues. The CDR3 DNA sequence: TGTGCCAGCACCACAGGGCCTCAGGCGGACACTGAAGCTTTCTTT. Protein product: CASTTGPQADTEAFF. Full variable domain (missing parts from reference TRBV5-6 and TRBJ1-1): DAGVTQSPTHLIKTRGQQVTLRCSPKSGHDTVSWYQQALGQGPQFIFQYYEEEERQRGNFPDRFSGHQFPNYSSELNVNALLLGDSALYLCASTTGPQADTEAFFGQGTRLTVV.

The genes are TRBV7-9 and TRBJ1-6; weak D call: TRBD1 (5 bases). This CDR3 comprises 15 residues. The ends were cut back, 0 bases at V and 12 bases at J, with 15 bases in the middle. Germline CDR1 and CDR2: SEHNR and FQNEAQ (reference sequence). The CDR3 DNA reads as TGTGCCAGCAGCTTAGCAGGGACCTTCTGGGTACCCCTCCACTTT. Its protein product is CASSLAGTFWVPLHF.

This clone was found a few times. The rearrangement uses TRBV6-1 and TRBJ1-5, with 9 bases identical to TRBD1. Trimming took 2 bases from V and 2 from J; bases not matched to a gene: 1. Germline-derived CDR1 and CDR2 are MNHNS and SASEGT. The CDR3 contains 15 residues. CDR3 nucleotides: TGTGCCAGCAGTGAAAGGGACAGGGGCAATCAGCCCCAGCATTTT. It encodes CASSERDRGNQPQHF.

The chain employs TRBV2 and TRBJ2-1, with D uncertain. CDR1 is SNHLY, CDR2 FYNNEI, per germline. V lost 7 bases and J 3 bases, leaving 10 bases between the germline ends. The CDR3 extends over 13 amino acids. The CDR3 spells CASMAILYNEQFF. The CDR3 DNA sequence: TGTGCCAGCATGGCTATCCTCTACAATGAGCAGTTCTTC.

This chain links TRBV10-3 with TRBJ1-1, with TRBD1 matching over 9 bases. This CDR3 contains 17 residues. Trimming took 6 bases from V and 0 from J; bases not matched to a gene: 11. In germline, CDR1 is ENHRY, CDR2 SYGVKD. CDR3 amino acids: CAIRDPTGGRMNTEAFF. The CDR3 nucleotides read TGTGCCATCAGAGATCCAACAGGGGGCCGGATGAACACTGAAGCTTTCTTT.

This clone was observed a single time. The chain carries TRBV2 and TRBJ2-3; possibly TRBD1 for D (6 bases). CDR3 length equals 14 residues. The germline gives CDR1 SNHLY, CDR2 FYNNEI. V lost 7 bases and J 6 bases, leaving 17 bases between the germline ends. The CDR3 is CASKYDQGFDTQYF. The CDR3 region has the DNA TGTGCCAGCAAGTATGATCAGGGGTTTGATACGCAGTATTTT.

V is TRBV5-1 and J is TRBJ2-5, with 8 bases that match TRBD1. This CDR3 region has 13 residues. CDR1 is SGHRS, CDR2 YFSETQ, per germline. J was trimmed by 4 bases and V by 3 bases; bases with no gene match: 2. The CDR3 bases are TGCGCCAGCAGCTGGACAGGGAGAGAGACCCAGTACTTC. This codes for CASSWTGRETQYF.

This clone was recorded only once. As DNA, the CDR3 is TGTGCCAGTAGTCGGACAGGGTGGGATGGCTACACCTTC. The encoded protein is CASSRTGWDGYTF. The rearrangement joins TRBV19 to TRBJ1-2; 8 positions match TRBD1. Per germline, CDR1 LNHDA and CDR2 SQIVND (reference sequence). This CDR3 contains 13 residues. V lost 5 bases to trimming and J lost 6 bases; unmatched junction nucleotides: 5.

The V gene is TRBV21-1, the J gene TRBJ2-5. TRBV21-1 is a pseudogene locus. This CDR3 has 16 amino acids. The CDR3 DNA reads TGTGCCAGCAGCAAAGGGGCGTCGAGGGGGGAGGAGACCCAGTACTTC. It codes for CASSKGASRGEETQYF.

CDR3 protein: CASSYSSGGDSPLHF. DNA of the CDR3: TGTGCCAGCAGTTACTCGTCAGGGGGGGATTCACCCCTCCACTTT. The chain joins TRBV6-2 or TRBV6-3 to TRBJ1-6; 7 nucleotides match TRBD1. Trimming cost V 0 bases and J 8 bases; bases outside gene matches: 4. The length of the CDR3 is 15 residues. CDR1 and CDR2 from the germline V gene are MNHEY and SVGEGT.

The chain links TRBV7-2 to TRBJ2-5; D is unresolved. Germline CDR1 SGHTA, CDR2 FQGNSA. The length of the CDR3 is 14 residues. Trimming cost V 5 bases and J 2 bases, with 12 bases left between them. The CDR3 nucleotides are TGTGCCAGCAGCAGTTATAACAGTCAAGAGACCCAGTACTTC. It translates to CASSSYNSQETQYF.

This clone appeared once. V is TRBV3-1 (or the pseudogene TRBV3-2) and J is TRBJ1-2; D is possibly TRBD1 (5 bases). This CDR3 contains 14 residues. Between the trimmed V and J ends, which lost 4 bases and 3 bases, there was a span of 12 bases. Germline V gene sequence: CDR1 LGHDT, CDR2 YNNKEL (reference sequence). The CDR3 region has the DNA TGTGCCAGCAGCCTAAGGGGCGGGTACTATGGCTACACCTTC. Its protein is CASSLRGGYYGYTF.

This chain links TRBV7-9 with TRBJ2-1; 9 bases are shared with TRBD2. V shed 1 base, J shed 5 bases, and the junction held 6 bases outside the gene matches. Per germline, CDR1 SEHNR and CDR2 FQNEAQ (reference sequence). CDR3 length equals 16 residues. The chain's CDR3 is CASSLGAGGLNNEQFF. CDR3 coding DNA: TGTGCCAGCAGCTTAGGAGCGGGAGGACTCAACAATGAGCAGTTCTTC.